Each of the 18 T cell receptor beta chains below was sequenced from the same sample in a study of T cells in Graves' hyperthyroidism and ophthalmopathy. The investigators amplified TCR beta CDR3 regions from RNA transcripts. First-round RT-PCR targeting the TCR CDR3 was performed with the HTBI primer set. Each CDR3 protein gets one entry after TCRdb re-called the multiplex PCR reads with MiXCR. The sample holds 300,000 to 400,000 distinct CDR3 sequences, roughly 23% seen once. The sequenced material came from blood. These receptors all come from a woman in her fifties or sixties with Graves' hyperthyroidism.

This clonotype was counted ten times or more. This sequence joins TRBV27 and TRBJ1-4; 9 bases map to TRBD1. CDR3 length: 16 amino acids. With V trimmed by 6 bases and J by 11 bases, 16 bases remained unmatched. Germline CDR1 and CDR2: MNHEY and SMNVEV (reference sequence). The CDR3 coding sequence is TGTGCCAGCAGGCCCGGTTTCGGGACAGGGACCAAGAAACTGTTTTTT. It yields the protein CASRPGFGTGTKKLFF.

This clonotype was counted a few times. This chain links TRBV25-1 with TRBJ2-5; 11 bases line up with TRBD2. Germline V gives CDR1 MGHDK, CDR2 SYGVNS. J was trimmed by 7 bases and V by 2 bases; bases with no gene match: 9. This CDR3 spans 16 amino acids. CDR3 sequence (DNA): TGTGCCAGCAGTGAAGGTTATAGCGGGGGGGTATTGACCCAGTACTTC. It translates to CASSEGYSGGVLTQYF.

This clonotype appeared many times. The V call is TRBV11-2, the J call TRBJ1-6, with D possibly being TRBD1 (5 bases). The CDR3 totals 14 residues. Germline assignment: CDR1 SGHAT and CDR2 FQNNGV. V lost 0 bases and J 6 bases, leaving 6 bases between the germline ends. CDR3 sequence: CASSLDRVNSPLHF. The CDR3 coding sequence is TGTGCCAGCAGCTTAGACAGGGTTAATTCACCCCTCCACTTT. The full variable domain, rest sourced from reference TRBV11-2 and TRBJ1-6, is EAGVAQSPRYKIIEKRQSVAFWCNPISGHATLYWYQQILGQGPKLLIQFQNNGVVDDSQLPKDRFSAERLKGVDSTLKIQPAKLEDSAVYLCASSLDRVNSPLHFGNGTRLTVT.

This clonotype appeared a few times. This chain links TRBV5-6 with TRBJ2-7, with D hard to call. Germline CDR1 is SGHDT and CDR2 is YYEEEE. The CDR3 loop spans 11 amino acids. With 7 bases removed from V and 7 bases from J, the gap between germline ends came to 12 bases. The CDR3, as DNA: TGTGCCAGCGGCTACAATTGGGAGCAGTACTTC. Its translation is CASGYNWEQYF.

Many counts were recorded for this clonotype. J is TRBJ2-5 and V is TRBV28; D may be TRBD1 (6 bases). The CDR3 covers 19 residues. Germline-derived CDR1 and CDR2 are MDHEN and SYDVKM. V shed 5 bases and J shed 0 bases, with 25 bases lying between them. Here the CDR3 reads CASSPHFGTRDKNQETQYF. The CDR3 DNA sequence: TGTGCCAGCAGTCCGCACTTTGGGACAAGAGACAAAAACCAAGAGACCCAGTACTTC.

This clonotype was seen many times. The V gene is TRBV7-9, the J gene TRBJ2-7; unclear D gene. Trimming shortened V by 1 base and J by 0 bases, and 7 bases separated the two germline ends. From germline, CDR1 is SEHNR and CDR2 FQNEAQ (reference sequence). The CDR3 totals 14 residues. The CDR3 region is CASSLDRNSYEQYF. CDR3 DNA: TGTGCCAGCAGCTTAGACAGAAACTCCTACGAGCAGTACTTC. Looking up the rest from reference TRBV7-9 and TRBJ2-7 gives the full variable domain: DTGVSQNPRHKITKRGQNVTFRCDPISEHNRLYWYRQTLGQGPEFLTYFQNEAQLEKSRLLSDRFSAERPKGSFSTLEIQRTEQGDSAMYLCASSLDRNSYEQYFGPGTRLTVT.

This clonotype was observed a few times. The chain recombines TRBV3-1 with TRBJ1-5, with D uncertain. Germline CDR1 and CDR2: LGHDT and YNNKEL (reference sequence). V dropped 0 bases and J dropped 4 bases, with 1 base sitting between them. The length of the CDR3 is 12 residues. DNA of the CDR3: TGTGCCAGCAGCCAAGAGAATCAGCCCCAGCATTTT. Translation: CASSQENQPQHF.

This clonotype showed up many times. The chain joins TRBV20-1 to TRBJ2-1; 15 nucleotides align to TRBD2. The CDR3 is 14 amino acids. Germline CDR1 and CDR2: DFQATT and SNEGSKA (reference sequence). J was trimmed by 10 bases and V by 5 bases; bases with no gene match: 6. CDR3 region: CSAGGGLAGGEQFF. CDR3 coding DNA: TGCAGTGCTGGGGGGGGACTAGCGGGAGGAGAGCAGTTCTTC.

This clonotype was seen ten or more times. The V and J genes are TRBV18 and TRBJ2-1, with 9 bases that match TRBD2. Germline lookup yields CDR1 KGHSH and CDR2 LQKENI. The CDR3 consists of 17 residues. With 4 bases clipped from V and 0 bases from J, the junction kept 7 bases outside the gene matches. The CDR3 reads CASSLKTSGASYNEQFF. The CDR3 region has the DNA TGTGCCAGCTCACTTAAGACTAGCGGAGCCTCCTACAATGAGCAGTTCTTC. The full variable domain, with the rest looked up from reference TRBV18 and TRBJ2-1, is NAGVMQNPRHLVRRRGQEARLRCSPMKGHSHVYWYRQLPEEGLKFMVYLQKENIIDESGMPKERFSAEFPKEGPSILRIQQVVRGDSAAYFCASSLKTSGASYNEQFFGPGTRLTVL.

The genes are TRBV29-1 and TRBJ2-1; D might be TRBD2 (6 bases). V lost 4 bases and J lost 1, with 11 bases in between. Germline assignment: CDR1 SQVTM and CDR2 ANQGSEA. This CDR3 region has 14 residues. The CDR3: CSVGLAPSYNEQFF. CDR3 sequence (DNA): TGCAGCGTTGGGCTAGCGCCTTCCTACAATGAGCAGTTCTTC.

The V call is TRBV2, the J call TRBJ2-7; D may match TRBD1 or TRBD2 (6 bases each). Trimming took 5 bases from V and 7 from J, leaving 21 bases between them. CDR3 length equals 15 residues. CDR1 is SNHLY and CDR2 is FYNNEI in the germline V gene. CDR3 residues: CASSPRGENTWEQYF. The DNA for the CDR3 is TGTGCCAGCAGTCCGAGGGGGGAAAACACCTGGGAGCAGTACTTC.

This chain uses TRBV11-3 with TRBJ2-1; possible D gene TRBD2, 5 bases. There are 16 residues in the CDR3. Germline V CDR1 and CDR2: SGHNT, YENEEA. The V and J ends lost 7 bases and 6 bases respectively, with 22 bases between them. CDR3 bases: TGTGCCAGCACCACGCCGAGGGATATGAAATCCAATGAGCAGTTCTTC. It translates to CASTTPRDMKSNEQFF.

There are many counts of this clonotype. CDR3 DNA: TGTGCCAGCAGTTGGACCTATCTTGGACAGGGAAGCTCCTACGAGCAGTACTTC. Translating gives CASSWTYLGQGSSYEQYF. V and J are TRBV27 and TRBJ2-7; 8 bases are a match to TRBD1. Germline CDR1 is MNHEY and CDR2 is SMNVEV (reference sequence). The CDR3 runs 18 residues. With 4 bases clipped from V and 0 bases from J, the junction kept 14 bases outside the gene matches.

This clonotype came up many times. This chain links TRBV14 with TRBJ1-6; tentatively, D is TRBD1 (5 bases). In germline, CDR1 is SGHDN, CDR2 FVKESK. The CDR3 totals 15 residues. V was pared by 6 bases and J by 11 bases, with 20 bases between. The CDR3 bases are TGTGCCAGCAGTTTTTTCGGGACCCCAGCGGCACCCCTCCACTTT. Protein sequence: CASSFFGTPAAPLHF.

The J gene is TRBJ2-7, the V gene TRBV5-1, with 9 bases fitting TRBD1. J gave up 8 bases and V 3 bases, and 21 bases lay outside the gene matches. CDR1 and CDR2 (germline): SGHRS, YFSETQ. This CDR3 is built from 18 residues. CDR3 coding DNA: TGCGCCAGCAGCTCACCCCTAGGTGTCCGGGACAGGGTGTACAAGCAGTACTTC. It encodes CASSSPLGVRDRVYKQYF.

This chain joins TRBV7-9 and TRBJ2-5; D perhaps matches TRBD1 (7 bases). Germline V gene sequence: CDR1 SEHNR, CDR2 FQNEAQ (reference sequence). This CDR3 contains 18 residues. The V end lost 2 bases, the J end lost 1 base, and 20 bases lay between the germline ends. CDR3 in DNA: TGTGCCAGCAGCTTACCGACAGGGACGGGAGCGGGCCAAGAGACCCAGTACTTC. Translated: CASSLPTGTGAGQETQYF. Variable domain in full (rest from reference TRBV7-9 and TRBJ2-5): DTGVSQNPRHKITKRGQNVTFRCDPISEHNRLYWYRQTLGQGPEFLTYFQNEAQLEKSRLLSDRFSAERPKGSFSTLEIQRTEQGDSAMYLCASSLPTGTGAGQETQYFGPGTRLLVL.

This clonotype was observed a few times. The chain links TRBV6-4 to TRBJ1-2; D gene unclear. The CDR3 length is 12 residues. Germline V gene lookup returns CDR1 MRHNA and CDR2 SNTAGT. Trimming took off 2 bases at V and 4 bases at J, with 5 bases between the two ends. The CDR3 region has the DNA TGTGCCAGCAGTGACAGTCCCTATGGCTACACCTTC. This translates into CASSDSPYGYTF.

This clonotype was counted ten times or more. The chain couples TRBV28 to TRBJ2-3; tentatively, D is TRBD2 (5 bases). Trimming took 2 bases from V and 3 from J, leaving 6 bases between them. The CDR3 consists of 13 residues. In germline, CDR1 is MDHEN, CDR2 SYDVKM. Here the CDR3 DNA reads TGTGCCAGCAGTTTAGGAGGTACAGATACGCAGTATTTT. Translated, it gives CASSLGGTDTQYF.